This entry lists 9 T cell receptor beta chains sequenced from one sample in a study of blood T cell repertoires in COVID-19. Only in-frame clones appear in the TCRdb table, and some are missing; sequencing was by immunoSEQ multiplex PCR. The profile shows approximately 85,000 clones, 85% of them singletons. Sequencing was performed on peripheral blood. The receptors originated from a woman between 70 and 85 years old with active or convalescent COVID-19.

The gene calls are TRBV7-2 and TRBJ1-2; D call uncertain. V lost 5 bases and J 8 bases, leaving 18 bases between the germline ends. Germline lookup yields CDR1 SGHTA and CDR2 FQGNSA. This CDR3 is 14 amino acids long. The CDR3 DNA follows: TGTGCCAGCAGCCCGGAGCCGTCTTCTGTAGGCTACACCTTC. Its translation: CASSPEPSSVGYTF.

The chain has TRBV2 and TRBJ2-4; D call uncertain. The germline CDR1 and CDR2 sequences are SNHLY and FYNNEI. Trimming removed 8 bases at V and 0 bases at J, with 14 bases between. This CDR3 has 15 residues. CDR3 coding DNA: TGTGCCAGCCGATTCCGACTCGGAGCCAAAAACATTCAGTACTTC. It translates to CASRFRLGAKNIQYF.

The chain carries TRBV5-1 and TRBJ2-1, with D possibly TRBD2 on 6 matching bases. CDR1 SGHRS and CDR2 YFSETQ come from the germline V gene. V was trimmed by 0 bases and J by 1 base, leaving 20 bases between them. The CDR3 length is 19 residues. CDR3 DNA sequence: TGCGCCAGCAGCTTGGTCGGGGGTGGTATTGAGAATTCCTACAATGAGCAGTTCTTC. Its protein product is CASSLVGGGIENSYNEQFF.

The CDR3 nucleotides are TGTGCCAGCTCTAAGGGGAATGGCTACACCTTC. Translated, it gives CASSKGNGYTF. The gene calls are TRBV18 and TRBJ1-2, with D tentatively TRBD1 (5 bases). V lost 6 bases to trimming and J lost 6 bases, with 8 bases between them. CDR1 is KGHSH, CDR2 LQKENI, per germline. The CDR3 sequence is 11 residues long.

The chain is built from TRBV21-1 and TRBJ2-7; the listed D gene, TRBD1, was not tested against the DNA. TRBV21-1 is labeled a pseudogene. The CDR3 totals 16 residues. For the CDR3, the DNA is TGTGCCAGCAGCAAAGGTCGGGACAGGGGATCCTACGAGCAGTACTTC. It encodes CASSKGRDRGSYEQYF.

CDR3: CASSREMSPRVNTEAFF. The CDR3 DNA reads as TGTGCCAGCAGCCGGGAGATGTCCCCGAGGGTGAACACTGAAGCTTTCTTT. This sequence joins TRBV5-5 and TRBJ1-1; D uncertain. The V and J ends lost 4 bases and 0 bases respectively, with 19 bases between them. The CDR3 loop spans 17 amino acids. In germline, CDR1 is SGHKS, CDR2 YYEKEE (reference sequence).

The chain is built from TRBV13 and TRBJ2-2; 12 bases line up with TRBD1. V lost 4 bases, J lost 9 bases, and 6 bases stayed unmatched. CDR3 size: 15 residues. Germline values: CDR1 PRHDT, CDR2 FYEKMQ (reference sequence). The CDR3 DNA reads as TGTGCCAGCAGCTACCGGGACAGGGGGCCAAGGGAGCTGTTTTTT. It encodes CASSYRDRGPRELFF.

This clone appeared once. The V call is TRBV7-9, the J call TRBJ1-5, with D unresolved. Trimming removed 5 bases from V and 7 bases from J, with 9 bases in between. Germline V gene lookup returns CDR1 SEHNR and CDR2 FQNEAQ (reference sequence). This CDR3 region has 12 residues. The CDR3 DNA reads TGTGCCAGCAGCCTTGGCACCCAGCCCCAGCATTTT. Protein sequence: CASSLGTQPQHF. The full variable domain, completed using reference TRBV7-9 and TRBJ1-5, is DTGVSQNPRHKITKRGQNVTFRCDPISEHNRLYWYRQTLGQGPEFLTYFQNEAQLEKSRLLSDRFSAERPKGSFSTLEIQRTEQGDSAMYLCASSLGTQPQHFGDGTRLSIL.

The chain is built from TRBV2 and TRBJ2-7; 7 bases are a match to TRBD1. V was pared by 8 bases and J by 2 bases, with 6 bases of the junction left unmatched. In germline, CDR1 is SNHLY, CDR2 FYNNEI. CDR3 length equals 13 residues. The CDR3 DNA is TGTGCCAGCGACAGGGAACCTACCTACGAGCAGTACTTC. This gives the protein CASDREPTYEQYF.